The table lists the clone carrying this T cell receptor (beta chain) with many counts. The antigen is unknown. The CDR3 is made up of 14 amino acids. Germline-derived CDR1 and CDR2 are SQVTM and ANQGSEA. V was pared by 5 bases and J by 7 bases, with 20 bases between. Synthesis of TCR cDNA relied on 5'RACE template switching, which attached a universal primer site and UMIs. TCRdb analysed the 5' RACE reads with MiXCR anew, one entry per CDR3 protein. The table includes 250,000 to 400,000 distinct CDR3 sequences, 3.5% to 5% detected once. The data belong to a study of T cells after yellow fever vaccination. Study-level results: Abundant bulk-derived clonotypes could contaminate FACS-sorted repertoires. The booster response re-showed most primary clones: around 97% CD4, more than 70% CD8.

This clonotype was obtained from a man aged 18 to 30 who received the YFV17D yellow fever vaccine. The sample consisted of PBMCs, taken 15 days after the yellow fever booster vaccination. This chain links TRBV29-1 with TRBJ2-5; TRBD2 might be the D (5 bases). CDR3: CSVPEGLARVTQYF. Here the CDR3 DNA reads TGCAGCGTTCCTGAAGGGCTAGCAAGGGTGACCCAGTACTTC.